This T cell receptor (beta chain) emerged from a study of T cell repertoires and HLA-DP antigens. Study context: The donors, ranging 18-to-29 to 60-to-69 years, included a couple of males and one female.

Profiling relied on immunoSEQ multiplex PCR, and the TCRdb table lists in-frame clones only, not all of them. The sample lists 65,000 to 90,000 clones; 80% were seen once. Note on this clone: Its cognate antigen is unknown.

After removal of 4 bases from V and 6 bases from J, the junction contained 9 bases not matched to a gene. The CDR3 loop spans 17 amino acids. In germline, CDR1 is SGHRS, CDR2 YFSETQ. Sequences were obtained from CD4+ T cells from PBMCs. The sequence was collected from a man in his fifties or sixties in good health and CMV-seronegative. The chain recombines TRBV5-1 with TRBJ2-1; 14 nucleotides align to TRBD2. The CDR3 bases are TGCGCCAGCAGCGCCGGACTAGCGGGAGGAAAGGCCAATGAGCAGTTCTTC. Residues: CASSAGLAGGKANEQFF.